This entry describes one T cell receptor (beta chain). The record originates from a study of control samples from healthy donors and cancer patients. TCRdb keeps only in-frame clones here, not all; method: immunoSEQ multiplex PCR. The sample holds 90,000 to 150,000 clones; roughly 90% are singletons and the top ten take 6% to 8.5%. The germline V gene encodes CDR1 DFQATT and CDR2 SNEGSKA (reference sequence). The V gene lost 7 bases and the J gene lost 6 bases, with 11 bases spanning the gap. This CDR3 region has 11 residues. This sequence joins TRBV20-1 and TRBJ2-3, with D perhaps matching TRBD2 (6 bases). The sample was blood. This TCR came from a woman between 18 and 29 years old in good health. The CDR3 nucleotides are TGCAGTGAGCGGGTCTACGATACGCAGTATTTT. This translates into CSERVYDTQYF.